This T cell receptor beta chain was sequenced for a study of cytomegalovirus exposure and HLA in healthy donors. The study, taken as a whole, reports: TRBV6-2, TRBV6-3 and some other V segments were unresolvable in 87-base-pair reads.

In regard to this clone: What it recognizes is unknown.

Primers for the PCR totalled 60 Vbeta and 13 Jbeta. Data came from immunoSEQ multiplex PCR; TCRdb stores just in-frame clones and leaves some out. In the table there are around 100,000 clones, approximately 80% of which are singletons. The V gene end was trimmed by 1 base and the J gene end by 4 bases; junction bases not matched to a gene: 4. Germline assignment: CDR1 MDHEN and CDR2 SYDVKM. The CDR3 loop spans 15 amino acids. The clonotype originates from a woman between 18 and 29 years old in good health and CMV-seropositive. Sequencing was done on a sample of PBMCs. The V gene is TRBV28, the J gene TRBJ1-1; 9 nucleotides line up with TRBD1. In DNA, the CDR3 is TGTGCCAGCAGTTTATCGAGACAGGGGGGCACTGAAGCTTTCTTT. As protein: CASSLSRQGGTEAFF.